These 21 T cell receptor beta chains share one sample of origin, sequenced in a study of brain T cells in children with intractable seizures. The sequenced cases were selected for having the highest brain T cell transcript signatures. Data came from immunoSEQ multiplex PCR; TCRdb stores just in-frame clones and leaves some out. The repertoire consists of 1,500 to 2,000 clones, with around 73% occurring once and the leading ten covering roughly a quarter. Here the sequenced sample was resected brain tissue, taken at surgery. The receptors were gathered from a girl aged 2 to 10 with tuberous sclerosis and intractable seizures.

The chain is built from TRBV12-3 or TRBV12-4 and TRBJ1-1; D is unclear. This CDR3 spans 13 amino acids. Between the trimmed V and J ends, which lost 1 base and 1 base, there was a span of 4 bases. The CDR3 nucleotides read TGTGCCAGCAGTTTAGGCAAGAACACTGAAGCTTTCTTT. It is translated as CASSLGKNTEAFF.

The chain has TRBV24-1 and TRBJ2-1; 10 positions agree with TRBD1. The ends lost 4 bases at V and 0 bases at J; junction bases unmatched: 2. This CDR3 is 16 amino acids long. Germline V gene data show CDR1 as KGHDR and CDR2 as SFDVKD. The CDR3 here is CATSEGQGSSYNEQFF. The CDR3 DNA sequence: TGTGCCACCAGTGAGGGACAGGGGAGCTCCTACAATGAGCAGTTCTTC.

This rearrangement joins TRBV6-5 to TRBJ2-7; TRBD2 agrees at 9 bases. Germline CDR1 is MNHEY and CDR2 is SVGAGI. The CDR3 is made up of 15 amino acids. After removal of 4 bases from V and 5 bases from J, the junction contained 9 bases not matched to a gene. CDR3 sequence: CASSLAGETVHEQYF. The CDR3 nucleotides are TGTGCCAGCAGTTTAGCGGGGGAGACGGTGCACGAGCAGTACTTC.

V is TRBV6-5 and J is TRBJ1-1; D uncertain. Trimming left V 7 bases short and J 2 bases short, with 8 bases between. This CDR3 is built from 12 residues. CDR1 and CDR2 from the germline V gene are MNHEY and SVGAGI. The CDR3 sequence is CASKDGNTEAFF. In DNA form, the CDR3 reads TGTGCCAGCAAGGACGGAAACACTGAAGCTTTCTTT.

V usage is TRBV3-1 (or the pseudogene TRBV3-2) and J usage is TRBJ2-7; D is uncertain. V was trimmed by 0 bases and J by 6 bases, leaving 12 bases between them. The germline CDR1 and CDR2 sequences are LGHDT and YNNKEL (reference sequence). CDR3 length: 14 amino acids. Written as DNA, the CDR3 is TGTGCCAGCAGCCAAGATGCACTGGGCACCGAGCAGTACTTC. Amino acids: CASSQDALGTEQYF.

The genes are TRBV6-5 and TRBJ1-5; no clear D. V lost 5 bases and J 0 bases, leaving 8 bases between the germline ends. Per germline, CDR1 MNHEY and CDR2 SVGAGI. This CDR3 is 14 amino acids long. CDR3 loop: CASSQAYSNQPQHF. The CDR3 region has the DNA TGTGCCAGCAGTCAGGCTTATAGCAATCAGCCCCAGCATTTT.

As for this clone: This sample also contains other DNA sequences that code for the same CDR3. The CDR3 DNA sequence: TGTGCCAGCAGTGGACAGGGAATAGGCTACGAGCAGTACTTC. Its protein is CASSGQGIGYEQYF. This chain connects TRBV9 to TRBJ2-7, with 8 nucleotides matching TRBD1. Germline V gene lookup returns CDR1 SGDLS and CDR2 YYNGEE. V shed 5 bases, J shed 3 bases, and the junction held 7 bases outside the gene matches. The CDR3 contains 14 residues. Full variable domain (rest looked up from reference TRBV9 and TRBJ2-7): DSGVTQTPKHLITATGQRVTLRCSPRSGDLSVYWYQQSLDQGLQFLIQYYNGEERAKGNILERFSAQQFPDLHSELNLSSLELGDSALYFCASSGQGIGYEQYFGPGTRLTVT.

The rearrangement joins TRBV2 to TRBJ1-3; D unresolved. V was clipped by 5 bases and J by 0 bases, with 20 bases between them. Germline lookup yields CDR1 SNHLY and CDR2 FYNNEI. There are 18 residues in the CDR3. CDR3 amino acids: CASSFSRAVEASGNTIYF. CDR3 DNA sequence: TGTGCCAGCAGTTTTTCCCGGGCGGTAGAGGCCTCTGGAAACACCATATATTTT.

This chain links TRBV4-2 with TRBJ1-1; 10 nucleotides line up with TRBD1. Germline CDR1 is LGHNA and CDR2 is YNFKEQ. The CDR3 has 14 amino acids. The J segment lost 0 bases and the V segment lost 10 bases, leaving 5 bases of the junction unmatched. The DNA for the CDR3 is TGTGCCACCTGGGACAGGGGCATGAACACTGAAGCTTTCTTT. Amino acids: CATWDRGMNTEAFF.

The chain carries TRBV4-2 and TRBJ2-7, with D tentatively TRBD1 (6 bases). Germline V gives CDR1 LGHNA, CDR2 YNFKEQ. Trimming removed 0 bases at V and 1 base at J, with 13 bases between. CDR3 length: 16 amino acids. CDR3 DNA: TGTGCCAGCAGCCAAGATCAGGGAGACAGGTCCTACGAGCAGTACTTC. Protein product: CASSQDQGDRSYEQYF.

The J gene is TRBJ2-1, the V gene TRBV5-1; D is unresolved. Per germline, CDR1 SGHRS and CDR2 YFSETQ. This CDR3 has 15 amino acids. V was clipped by 0 bases and J by 3 bases, with 10 bases between them. The CDR3 spells CASSLARFHYNEQFF. DNA of the CDR3: TGCGCCAGCAGCTTGGCTAGGTTCCACTACAATGAGCAGTTCTTC.

The chain couples TRBV4-2 to TRBJ1-2, with D perhaps matching TRBD1 (5 bases). The CDR3 is made up of 17 amino acids. Deletions cut 0 bases from V and 5 bases from J, with 19 bases between. Looked up from germline, CDR1 is LGHNA and CDR2 is YNFKEQ. The CDR3 region has the DNA TGTGCCAGCAGCCAAGATCCCGATACCGGGACGGTGTATGGCTACACCTTC. Encoded protein: CASSQDPDTGTVYGYTF.

The rearrangement joins TRBV10-3 to TRBJ2-6; maybe TRBD1 (6 bases). Between the trimmed V and J ends, which lost 10 bases and 2 bases, there was a span of 15 bases. Germline V gives CDR1 ENHRY, CDR2 SYGVKD. The CDR3 spans 15 residues. CDR3 sequence: CATSEDRTGANVLTF. The CDR3 DNA is TGTGCCACAAGCGAGGACAGAACTGGGGCCAACGTCCTGACTTTC.

This sequence joins TRBV5-6 and TRBJ2-5; no clear D gene. The CDR3 has 14 amino acids. Trimming removed 0 bases from V and 7 bases from J, with 13 bases in between. Per germline, CDR1 SGHDT and CDR2 YYEEEE. The CDR3 DNA reads as TGTGCCAGCAGCTTGGAGCAGTTTGTAGTGACCCAGTACTTC. Protein sequence: CASSLEQFVVTQYF.

The J gene is TRBJ1-4, the V gene TRBV19; D is undetermined. CDR1 is LNHDA and CDR2 is SQIVND in the germline V gene (reference sequence). This CDR3 comprises 17 residues. V lost 5 bases and J lost 0, with 16 bases in between. This CDR3 reads CASSLSRTASTNEKLFF. The CDR3 region has the DNA TGTGCCAGTAGTTTGTCCCGAACAGCCTCAACTAATGAAAAACTGTTTTTT.

This chain links TRBV5-5 with TRBJ1-4; tentative D call: TRBD1 (5 bases). Trimming took off 0 bases at V and 4 bases at J, with 22 bases between the two ends. The CDR3 loop spans 19 amino acids. From germline, CDR1 is SGHKS and CDR2 YYEKEE (reference sequence). Here the CDR3 DNA reads TGTGCCAGCAGCTTGGGGGGAGCCGCAGGGTTTCAGGGTAATGAAAAACTGTTTTTT. The encoded protein is CASSLGGAAGFQGNEKLFF.

V gene TRBV5-4 combines with J gene TRBJ2-7; perhaps D is TRBD1 or TRBD2 (5 bases each). This CDR3 has 13 amino acids. Germline V lookup: CDR1 SGHNT, CDR2 YYREEE (reference sequence). V was pared by 4 bases and J by 6 bases, with 14 bases between. The CDR3 sequence: CASSPGFGAEQYF. The CDR3 nucleotides read TGTGCCAGCAGCCCAGGGTTCGGGGCCGAGCAGTACTTC.

The rearrangement joins TRBV6-6 to TRBJ1-6; TRBD1 might be the D (6 bases). Germline V lookup: CDR1 MNHNY, CDR2 SVGAGI (reference sequence). This CDR3 is built from 14 residues. V lost 2 bases and J 6 bases, leaving 8 bases between the germline ends. The CDR3 protein is CASSYGGGNSPLHF. The CDR3 coding sequence is TGTGCCAGCAGTTACGGAGGGGGTAATTCACCCCTCCACTTT.

The rearrangement links TRBV19 to TRBJ2-2; 8 bases align to TRBD1. The CDR3 has 18 amino acids. Per the germline V gene, CDR1 is LNHDA and CDR2 is SQIVND (reference sequence). With V trimmed by 8 bases and J by 1 base, 15 bases remained unmatched. CDR3 region: CASSRTGLIGMNTGELFF. CDR3 coding DNA: TGTGCCAGTTCGAGGACAGGGCTTATCGGGATGAACACCGGGGAGCTGTTTTTT.

This clone was picked up a small number of times. The chain is built from TRBV24-1 and TRBJ2-4; TRBD2 is a possible D gene (7 bases). Trimming removed 4 bases at V and 3 bases at J, with 15 bases between. The CDR3 sequence is 16 residues long. Germline-derived CDR1 and CDR2 are KGHDR and SFDVKD. The CDR3 bases are TGTGCCACCAGTGAGGGGGGGGCTGGTGGCAAAAACATTCAGTACTTC. Its translation: CATSEGGAGGKNIQYF.

The chain has TRBV5-5 and TRBJ2-3, with 9 bases matching TRBD2. This CDR3 is built from 15 residues. Germline V gene sequence: CDR1 SGHKS, CDR2 YYEKEE (reference sequence). The V segment lost 9 bases and the J segment 4 bases; nucleotides outside the gene matches: 12. The CDR3 bases are TGTGCCACCGCGATCAGCGGGGGGCATTCAGATACGCAGTATTTT. The encoded protein is CATAISGGHSDTQYF. Combining the CDR3 with reference TRBV5-5 and TRBJ2-3 gives the whole variable domain DAGVTQSPTHLIKTRGQQVTLRCSPISGHKSVSWYQQVLGQGPQFIFQYYEKEERGRGNFPDRFSARQFPNYSSELNVNALLLGDSALYLCATAISGGHSDTQYFGPGTRLTVL.